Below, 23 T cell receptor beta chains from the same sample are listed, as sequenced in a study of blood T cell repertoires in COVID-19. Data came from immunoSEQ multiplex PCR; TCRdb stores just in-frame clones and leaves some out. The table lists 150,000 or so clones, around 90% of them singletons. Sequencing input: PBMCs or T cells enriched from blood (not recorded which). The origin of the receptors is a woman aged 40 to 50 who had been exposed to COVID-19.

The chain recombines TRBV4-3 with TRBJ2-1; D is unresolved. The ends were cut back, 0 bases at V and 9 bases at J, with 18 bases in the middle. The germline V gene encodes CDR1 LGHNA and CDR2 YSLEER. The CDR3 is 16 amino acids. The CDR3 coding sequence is TGCGCCAGCAGCCAAGAAAGTGAGGTATTGGTATTTGAGCAGTTCTTC. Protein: CASSQESEVLVFEQFF.

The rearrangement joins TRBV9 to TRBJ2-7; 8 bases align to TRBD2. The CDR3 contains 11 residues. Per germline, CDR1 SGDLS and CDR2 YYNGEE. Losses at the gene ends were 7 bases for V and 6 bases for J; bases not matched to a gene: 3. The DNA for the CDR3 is TGTGCCAGCTCCCGGGGGGGCGAGCAGTACTTC. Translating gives CASSRGGEQYF.

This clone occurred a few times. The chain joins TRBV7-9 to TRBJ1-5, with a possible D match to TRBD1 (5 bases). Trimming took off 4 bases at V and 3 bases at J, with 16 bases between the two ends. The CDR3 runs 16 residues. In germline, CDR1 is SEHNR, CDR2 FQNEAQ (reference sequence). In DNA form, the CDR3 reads TGTGCCAGCAGCTCCCAGATAGGGGCCTACAATCAGCCCCAGCATTTT. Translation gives CASSSQIGAYNQPQHF.

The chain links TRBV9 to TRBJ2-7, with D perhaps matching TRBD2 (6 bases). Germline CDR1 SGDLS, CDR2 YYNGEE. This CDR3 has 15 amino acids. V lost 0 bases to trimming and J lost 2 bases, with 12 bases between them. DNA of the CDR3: TGTGCCAGCAGCGTAGAAGTTAGCGGACCCTACGAGCAGTACTTC. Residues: CASSVEVSGPYEQYF.

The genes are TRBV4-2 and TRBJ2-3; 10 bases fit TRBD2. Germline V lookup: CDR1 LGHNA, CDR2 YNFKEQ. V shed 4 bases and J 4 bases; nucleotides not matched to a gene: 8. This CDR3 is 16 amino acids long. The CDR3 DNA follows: TGTGCCAGCAGCCCTTTAGGGACTAGCGAGGCAGATACGCAGTATTTT. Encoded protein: CASSPLGTSEADTQYF.

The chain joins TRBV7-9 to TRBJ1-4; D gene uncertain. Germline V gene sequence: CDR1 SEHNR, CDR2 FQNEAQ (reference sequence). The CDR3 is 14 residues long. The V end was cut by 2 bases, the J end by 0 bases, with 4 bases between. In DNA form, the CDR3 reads TGTGCCAGCAGCTTAACAACAACTAATGAAAAACTGTTTTTT. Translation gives CASSLTTTNEKLFF.

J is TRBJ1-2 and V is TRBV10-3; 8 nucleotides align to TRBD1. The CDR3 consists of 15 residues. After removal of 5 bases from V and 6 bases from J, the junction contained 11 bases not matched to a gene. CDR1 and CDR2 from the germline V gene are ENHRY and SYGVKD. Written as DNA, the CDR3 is TGTGCCATCAGTTCGCGACAGGGGCCATGGGATGGCTACACCTTC. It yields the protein CAISSRQGPWDGYTF.

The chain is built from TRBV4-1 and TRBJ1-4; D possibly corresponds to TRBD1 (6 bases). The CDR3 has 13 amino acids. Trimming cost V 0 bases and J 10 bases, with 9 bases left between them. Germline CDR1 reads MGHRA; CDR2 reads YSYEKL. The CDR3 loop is CASSQDGRGKLFF. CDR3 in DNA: TGCGCCAGCAGCCAAGACGGCAGGGGAAAACTGTTTTTT.

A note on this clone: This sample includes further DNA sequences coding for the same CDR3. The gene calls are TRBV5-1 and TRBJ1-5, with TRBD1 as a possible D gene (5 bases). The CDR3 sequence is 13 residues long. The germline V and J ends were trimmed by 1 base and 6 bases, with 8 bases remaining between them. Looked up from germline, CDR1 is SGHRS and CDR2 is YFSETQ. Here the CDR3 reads CASSLSGGQPQHF. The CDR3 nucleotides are TGCGCCAGCAGCTTGTCGGGGGGTCAGCCCCAGCATTTT.

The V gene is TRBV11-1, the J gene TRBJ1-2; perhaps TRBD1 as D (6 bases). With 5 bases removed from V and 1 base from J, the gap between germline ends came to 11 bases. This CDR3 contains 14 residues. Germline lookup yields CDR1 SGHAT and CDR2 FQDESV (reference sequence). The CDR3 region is CASSPGQYNYGYTF. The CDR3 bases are TGTGCCAGCAGCCCAGGACAGTATAACTATGGCTACACCTTC.

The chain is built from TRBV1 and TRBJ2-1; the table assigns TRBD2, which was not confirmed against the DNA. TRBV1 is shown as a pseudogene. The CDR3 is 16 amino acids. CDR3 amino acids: CTSSQDRALAGDEQFF. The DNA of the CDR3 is TGCACCAGCAGCCAAGATAGGGCGCTAGCGGGGGATGAGCAGTTCTTC.

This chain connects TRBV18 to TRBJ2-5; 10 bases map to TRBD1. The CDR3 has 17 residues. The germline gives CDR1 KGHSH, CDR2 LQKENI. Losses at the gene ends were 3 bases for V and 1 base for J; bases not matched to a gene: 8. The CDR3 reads CASSPLSGTGVQETQYF. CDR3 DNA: TGTGCCAGCTCACCGCTCTCCGGGACAGGGGTCCAAGAGACCCAGTACTTC.

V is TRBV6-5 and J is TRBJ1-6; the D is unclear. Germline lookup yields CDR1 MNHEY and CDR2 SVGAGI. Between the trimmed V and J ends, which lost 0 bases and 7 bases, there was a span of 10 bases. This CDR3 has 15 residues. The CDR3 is CASSYSQKSNSPLHF. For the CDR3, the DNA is TGTGCCAGCAGTTACTCCCAGAAATCCAATTCACCCCTCCACTTT.

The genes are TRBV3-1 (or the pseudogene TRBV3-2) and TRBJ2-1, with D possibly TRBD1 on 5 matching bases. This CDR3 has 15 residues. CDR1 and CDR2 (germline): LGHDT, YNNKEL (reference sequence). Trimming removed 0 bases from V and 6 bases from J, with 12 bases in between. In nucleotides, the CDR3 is TGTGCCAGCAGCCAAGAAGGGGTTCTGGGCAATGAGCAGTTCTTC. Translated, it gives CASSQEGVLGNEQFF.

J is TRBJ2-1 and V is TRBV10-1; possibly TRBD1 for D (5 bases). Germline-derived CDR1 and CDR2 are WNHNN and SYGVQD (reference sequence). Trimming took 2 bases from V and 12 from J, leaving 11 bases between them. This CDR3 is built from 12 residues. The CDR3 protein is CASSEGPQGQFF. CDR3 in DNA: TGCGCCAGCAGTGAGGGGCCCCAGGGGCAGTTCTTC.

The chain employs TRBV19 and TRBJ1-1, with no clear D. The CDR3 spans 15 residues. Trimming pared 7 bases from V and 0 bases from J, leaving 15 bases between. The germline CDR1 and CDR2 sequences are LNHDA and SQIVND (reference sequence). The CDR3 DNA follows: TGTGCCAGTACGGTTGGTACGGGGATGAACACTGAAGCTTTCTTT. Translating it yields CASTVGTGMNTEAFF.

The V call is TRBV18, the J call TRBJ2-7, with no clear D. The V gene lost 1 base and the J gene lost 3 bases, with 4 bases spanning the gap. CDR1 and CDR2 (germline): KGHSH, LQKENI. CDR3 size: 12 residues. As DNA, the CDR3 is TGTGCCAGCTCACCACAGAGCTACGAGCAGTACTTC. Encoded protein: CASSPQSYEQYF. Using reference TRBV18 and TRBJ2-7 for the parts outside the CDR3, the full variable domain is NAGVMQNPRHLVRRRGQEARLRCSPMKGHSHVYWYRQLPEEGLKFMVYLQKENIIDESGMPKERFSAEFPKEGPSILRIQQVVRGDSAAYFCASSPQSYEQYFGPGTRLTVT.

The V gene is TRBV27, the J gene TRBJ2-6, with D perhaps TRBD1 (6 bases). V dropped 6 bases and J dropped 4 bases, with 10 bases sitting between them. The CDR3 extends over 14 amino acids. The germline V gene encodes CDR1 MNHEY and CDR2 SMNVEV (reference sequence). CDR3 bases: TGTGCCAGCAGCCCAGGGGTGGGGGCCAACGTCCTGACTTTC. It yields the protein CASSPGVGANVLTF.

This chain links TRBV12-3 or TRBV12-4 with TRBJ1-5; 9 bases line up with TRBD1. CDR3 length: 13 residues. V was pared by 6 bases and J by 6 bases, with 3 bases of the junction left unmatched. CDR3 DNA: TGTGCCAGCAGGGGACAGGGAGCTCAGCCCCAGCATTTT. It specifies CASRGQGAQPQHF.

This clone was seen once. CDR3 residues: CASSPGQNSYNEQFF. CDR3 DNA: TGTGCCAGCTCACCGGGACAAAACTCCTACAATGAGCAGTTCTTC. This chain links TRBV18 with TRBJ2-1; a weak D match, TRBD1 (6 bases). The CDR3 spans 15 residues. V was cut by 3 bases and J by 0 bases, with 9 bases left in between. The germline gives CDR1 KGHSH, CDR2 LQKENI.

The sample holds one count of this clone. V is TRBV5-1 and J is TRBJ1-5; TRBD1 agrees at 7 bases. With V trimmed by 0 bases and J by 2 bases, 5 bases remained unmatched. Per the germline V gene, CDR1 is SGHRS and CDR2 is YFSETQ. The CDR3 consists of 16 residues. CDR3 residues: CASSLEGALGNQPQHF. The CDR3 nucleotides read TGCGCCAGCAGCTTGGAGGGGGCGCTCGGCAATCAGCCCCAGCATTTT. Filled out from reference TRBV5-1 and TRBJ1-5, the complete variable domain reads KAGVTQTPRYLIKTRGQQVTLSCSPISGHRSVSWYQQTPGQGLQFLFEYFSETQRNKGNFPGRFSGRQFSNSRSEMNVSTLELGDSALYLCASSLEGALGNQPQHFGDGTRLSIL.

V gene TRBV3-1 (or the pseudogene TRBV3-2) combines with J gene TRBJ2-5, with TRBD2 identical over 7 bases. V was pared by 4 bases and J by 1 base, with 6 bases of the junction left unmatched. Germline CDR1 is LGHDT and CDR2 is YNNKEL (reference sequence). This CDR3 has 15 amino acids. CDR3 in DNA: TGTGCCAGCAGCCGTACCCGGACTAGCCAAGAGACCCAGTACTTC. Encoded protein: CASSRTRTSQETQYF.

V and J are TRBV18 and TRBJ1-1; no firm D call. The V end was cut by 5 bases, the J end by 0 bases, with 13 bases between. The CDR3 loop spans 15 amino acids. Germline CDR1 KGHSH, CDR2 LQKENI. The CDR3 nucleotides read TGTGCCAGCTCATCAGCATCAGGAATGAACACTGAAGCTTTCTTT. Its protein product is CASSSASGMNTEAFF.